These 24 T cell receptor beta chains originate from one sample sequenced in a study of identical twins (dated by TCRdb to 2015 to 2016). The method behind the library was 5' RACE. Instrument used: Illumina HiSeq 2000. In TCRdb, the public reads were trimmed at Q25 with fastp and aligned with MiXCR, with productive beta chains retained. Identical CDR3 proteins give one entry, which carries the most common genes and DNA. A total of hundreds of thousands of distinct CDR3 sequences appear in this sample, 18% of them only once. About an eighth of the sample belongs to the ten largest clones. These data also featured in a second study, about T cells expressing NK-cell markers.

Sequences were obtained from PBMCs. The source of these receptors is a woman between 18 and 29 years old in good health.

This clonotype was seen a few times. The genes are TRBV12-3 or TRBV12-4 and TRBJ1-2, with a weak D call TRBD1 (5 bases). V lost 6 bases, J lost 5 bases, and 10 bases lay in between. CDR3 length: 12 amino acids. The CDR3 DNA is TGTGCCAGCAGGAGACAGAGTTATGGCTACACCTTC. This sequence encodes CASRRQSYGYTF.

The CDR3 bases are TGCAGTGCTAGGAAGGGGGTTCCCACAGATACGCAGTATTTT. It codes for CSARKGVPTDTQYF. V and J are TRBV20-1 and TRBJ2-3; weak D call: TRBD1 (6 bases). Trimming stripped 3 bases from V and 2 bases from J, with 12 bases between. Germline CDR1 is DFQATT and CDR2 is SNEGSKA (reference sequence). The CDR3 runs to 14 residues.

This clonotype showed up just a few times. The chain couples TRBV4-3 to TRBJ2-1; no definite D call. This CDR3 has 16 residues. V gave up 0 bases and J gave up 7 bases, with 16 bases separating them. Germline V gene sequence: CDR1 LGHNA, CDR2 YSLEER. The chain's CDR3 is CASSQEGPPHENEQFF. CDR3 nucleotides: TGCGCCAGCAGCCAAGAAGGCCCTCCCCATGAGAATGAGCAGTTCTTC.

As concerns this clonotype: With a much larger clone just one base away, this may be a read error. The chain combines TRBV12-3 or TRBV12-4 with TRBJ1-5, with 7 bases lining up with TRBD1. Losses at the gene ends were 6 bases for V and 2 bases for J; bases not matched to a gene: 7. The CDR3 extends over 15 amino acids. The CDR3 DNA sequence: TGTGCCAGCAGCACGGACAGGAAGCGCAATCAGCCCCAGCATTTT. Its translation: CASSTDRKRNQPQHF.

Many counts were recorded for this clonotype. The CDR3 bases are TGTGCCAGCAGGAGGGGAGGCAATCAGCCCCAGCATTTT. It codes for CASRRGGNQPQHF. The chain employs TRBV6-1 and TRBJ1-5, with D possibly matching TRBD1 (5 bases). Germline CDR1 and CDR2: MNHNS and SASEGT. The CDR3 contains 13 residues. V was trimmed by 6 bases and J by 2 bases, leaving 8 bases between them.

This clonotype has more than one count but fewer than ten. The chain links TRBV12-3 or TRBV12-4 to TRBJ1-1; possible D gene TRBD1, 6 bases. CDR3 length: 17 amino acids. The V end was cut by 6 bases, the J end by 6 bases, with 26 bases between. CDR3 sequence (DNA): TGTGCCAGCAGCCCCAGGGGTCCCGGTGTCTTTGGGGCTGAAGCTTTCTTT. The encoded protein is CASSPRGPGVFGAEAFF.

This clonotype was observed a few times. This chain uses TRBV5-1 with TRBJ2-1; possible D gene TRBD2, 7 bases. CDR3 length: 16 residues. CDR1 and CDR2 (germline): SGHRS, YFSETQ. Trimming shortened V by 4 bases and J by 7 bases, and 21 bases separated the two germline ends. The CDR3 DNA sequence: TGCGCCAGCAGCCTCGGGGGGCTTGTCTCAAGGAATGAGCAGTTCTTC. This sequence encodes CASSLGGLVSRNEQFF. Full variable domain (rest looked up from reference TRBV5-1 and TRBJ2-1): KAGVTQTPRYLIKTRGQQVTLSCSPISGHRSVSWYQQTPGQGLQFLFEYFSETQRNKGNFPGRFSGRQFSNSRSEMNVSTLELGDSALYLCASSLGGLVSRNEQFFGPGTRLTVL.

This clonotype was observed a handful of times. This chain joins TRBV20-1 and TRBJ2-1; the D gene is possibly TRBD2 (6 bases). V was pared by 6 bases and J by 8 bases, with 20 bases between. The V gene's germline CDR1 is DFQATT and CDR2 SNEGSKA (reference sequence). The CDR3 loop spans 14 amino acids. CDR3 sequence (DNA): TGCAGTGCCTCCCGGAATGGGAGGTCCGATGAGCAGTTCTTC. Translated: CSASRNGRSDEQFF.

This clonotype was recorded many times. The genes are TRBV12-3 or TRBV12-4 and TRBJ2-7, with 8 bases matching TRBD1. The CDR3 is 15 residues long. J gave up 4 bases and V 5 bases, and 10 bases lay outside the gene matches. The CDR3 is CASSASTGEGYEQYF. The CDR3 coding sequence is TGTGCCAGCAGTGCTTCGACAGGGGAAGGATACGAGCAGTACTTC.

This clonotype was seen more than once but under ten times. CDR3 nucleotides: TGTGCCAGCAGTGTGACTAGCGCAAACAATGAGCAGTTCTTC. This gives the protein CASSVTSANNEQFF. The chain links TRBV25-1 to TRBJ2-1; 8 nucleotides align to TRBD2. The CDR3 contains 14 residues. Trimming removed 4 bases from V and 5 bases from J; junction bases left unmatched: 4. Germline CDR1 MGHDK, CDR2 SYGVNS. Based on the CDR3 plus reference TRBV25-1 and TRBJ2-1, the full variable domain is EADIYQTPRYLVIGTGKKITLECSQTMGHDKMYWYQQDPGMELHLIHYSYGVNSTEKGDLSSESTVSRIRTEHFPLTLESARPSHTSQYLCASSVTSANNEQFFGPGTRLTVL.

This clonotype was observed a few times. This chain links TRBV21-1 with TRBJ2-3; the D call in the table, TRBD2, was not verified against the DNA. TRBV21-1 is a documented pseudogene. The CDR3 contains 16 residues. This CDR3 is CASSTWTSGGTDTQYF. CDR3 sequence (DNA): TGTGCCAGCAGCACGTGGACTAGCGGGGGCACAGATACGCAGTATTTT.

In its sample, this clonotype was seen a few times. This chain connects TRBV20-1 to TRBJ2-1; 8 bases are shared with TRBD2. J lost 6 bases, V lost 5 bases, and 9 bases had no gene match. This CDR3 is 14 amino acids long. CDR1 DFQATT and CDR2 SNEGSKA come from the germline V gene (reference sequence). The CDR3 DNA is TGCAGTGCTCTCGAGGGGCGGGGGGTCAATGAGCAGTTCTTC. This gives the protein CSALEGRGVNEQFF.

This clonotype has just a few counts. The V and J genes are TRBV30 and TRBJ1-2, with a weak D call TRBD1 (6 bases). The germline gives CDR1 GTSNPN, CDR2 SVGIG (reference sequence). The CDR3 extends over 13 amino acids. Trimming stripped 6 bases from V and 3 bases from J, with 14 bases between. Here the CDR3 DNA reads TGTGCCTGTTTGAAGGCAGGGGACTATGGCTACACCTTC. Amino acids: CACLKAGDYGYTF.

Only a few counts were recorded for this clonotype. This rearrangement joins TRBV30 to TRBJ2-3, with a tentative D call TRBD1 (6 bases). Trimming took off 2 bases at V and 0 bases at J, with 15 bases between the two ends. This CDR3 is built from 16 residues. Per the germline V gene, CDR1 is GTSNPN and CDR2 is SVGIG (reference sequence). The chain's CDR3 is CAWSQWTVISTDTQYF. For the CDR3, the DNA is TGTGCCTGGAGTCAATGGACAGTCATTAGCACAGATACGCAGTATTTT.

The rearrangement uses TRBV7-2 and TRBJ2-3; D is possibly TRBD2 (6 bases). V was trimmed by 5 bases and J by 6 bases, leaving 18 bases between them. Germline lookup yields CDR1 SGHTA and CDR2 FQGNSA. This CDR3 region has 15 residues. The CDR3 bases are TGTGCCAGCAGCACCGCCCCGACTAGTACGGATACGCAGTATTTT. Translated: CASSTAPTSTDTQYF.

CDR3 loop: CSARDPAQGSNQPQHF. The CDR3 nucleotides read TGCAGTGCTAGAGACCCGGCGCAGGGAAGCAATCAGCCCCAGCATTTT. The chain couples TRBV20-1 to TRBJ1-5; TRBD1 might be the D (5 bases). There are 16 residues in the CDR3. Germline CDR1 reads DFQATT; CDR2 reads SNEGSKA (reference sequence). Trimming pared 0 bases from V and 1 base from J, leaving 13 bases between.

This clonotype was found a few times. This chain links TRBV20-1 with TRBJ2-7; 11 nucleotides match TRBD2. Trimming removed 0 bases from V and 6 bases from J; junction bases left unmatched: 10. Germline CDR1 is DFQATT and CDR2 is SNEGSKA (reference sequence). This CDR3 spans 16 amino acids. CDR3 sequence reads: CSARDPTSGSLIEQYF. The CDR3 region has the DNA TGCAGTGCTAGAGACCCTACTAGCGGGAGCCTGATCGAGCAGTACTTC.

This clonotype was picked up a small number of times. V and J are TRBV20-1 and TRBJ2-5; D could derive from TRBD1 or TRBD2 (6 bases each). Germline V CDR1 and CDR2: DFQATT, SNEGSKA (reference sequence). V was cut by 3 bases and J by 13 bases, with 21 bases left in between. The length of the CDR3 is 13 residues. DNA of the CDR3: TGCAGTGCTAGCACCGGGGGCCACTCCCTCGTGTACTTC. Translating gives CSASTGGHSLVYF.

The chain has TRBV11-2 and TRBJ1-4, with 8 bases identical to TRBD1. Germline values: CDR1 SGHAT, CDR2 FQNNGV. The CDR3 extends over 15 amino acids. With 5 bases clipped from V and 7 bases from J, the junction kept 9 bases outside the gene matches. The CDR3 region has the DNA TGTGCCAGCAGCGCCCCCGGACAGGGCACTGAAAAACTGTTTTTT. It encodes CASSAPGQGTEKLFF.

This chain uses TRBV12-3 or TRBV12-4 with TRBJ2-3; the match to TRBD2 covers 11 bases. V lost 2 bases, J lost 4 bases, and 5 bases stayed unmatched. The CDR3 extends over 16 amino acids. CDR3 amino acids: CASSLTSGGRADTQYF. In nucleotides, the CDR3 is TGTGCCAGCAGTTTAACTAGCGGGGGAAGGGCAGATACGCAGTATTTT.

This clonotype was observed a handful of times. V and J are TRBV5-5 and TRBJ1-1; D not resolved. The ends were cut back, 0 bases at V and 4 bases at J, with 16 bases in the middle. CDR1 and CDR2 from the germline V gene are SGHKS and YYEKEE (reference sequence). The CDR3 has 16 residues. CDR3 nucleotide sequence: TGTGCCAGCAGCTTGGTAGTCAGTGCAACGGGCACTGAAGCTTTCTTT. This sequence encodes CASSLVVSATGTEAFF.

This sequence joins TRBV6-5 and TRBJ2-1, with 14 nucleotides matching TRBD2. With V trimmed by 0 bases and J by 8 bases, 6 bases remained unmatched. Looked up from germline, CDR1 is MNHEY and CDR2 is SVGAGI. This CDR3 is built from 17 residues. The CDR3, as DNA: TGTGCCAGCAGTTACTCTTCGACTAGCGGGGGGGAAGATGAGCAGTTCTTC. Protein sequence: CASSYSSTSGGEDEQFF.

This clonotype was found many times. The chain combines TRBV12-3 or TRBV12-4 with TRBJ1-5, with D tentatively TRBD1 (5 bases). CDR3 length: 12 residues. V lost 6 bases and J 6 bases, leaving 9 bases between the germline ends. The CDR3 sequence: CASSFGGQPQHF. DNA of the CDR3: TGTGCCAGCAGCTTCGGGGGTCAGCCCCAGCATTTT.

V is TRBV6-1 and J is TRBJ1-1; 7 nucleotides align to TRBD1. The V gene end was trimmed by 10 bases and the J gene end by 0 bases; junction bases not matched to a gene: 5. Germline loops: CDR1 MNHNS, CDR2 SASEGT. CDR3 length: 13 residues. The CDR3 DNA reads TGTGCCACCTGGACAGGCATGAACACTGAAGCTTTCTTT. It codes for CATWTGMNTEAFF.